The 32 T cell receptor beta chains below come from one sample, sequenced in a study of shared clonotypes between healthy human individuals. Libraries were prepared by immunoSEQ multiplex PCR; TCRdb keeps only in-frame clonotypes and omits some of them. This sample has about 2,500,000 clones, with around 90% found just once. The sequencing sample was made of naive CD4+ T cells sorted from blood. As to subset: CD45RA+ positively selected. The source of these receptors is a man between 18 and 35 years old in good health.

To note about this clone: The same CDR3 also results from other DNA sequences found in this sample. The genes are TRBV2 and TRBJ2-3; 8 positions match TRBD1. V lost 6 bases, J lost 4 bases, and 3 bases stayed unmatched. The CDR3 extends over 13 amino acids. Germline CDR1 and CDR2: SNHLY and FYNNEI. The CDR3 spells CASRDREADTQYF. CDR3 sequence (DNA): TGTGCCAGCAGGGACAGGGAGGCAGATACGCAGTATTTT.

The rearrangement uses TRBV2 and TRBJ2-3, with no clear D. CDR1 SNHLY and CDR2 FYNNEI come from the germline V gene. There are 15 residues in the CDR3. V lost 7 bases and J lost 2, with 16 bases in between. The CDR3 nucleotides read TGTGCCAGCACCCGAAACGGGCTGTACACAGATACGCAGTATTTT. This translates into CASTRNGLYTDTQYF.

The V call is TRBV11-2, the J call TRBJ2-1; 9 nucleotides line up with TRBD1. CDR1 and CDR2 from the germline V gene are SGHAT and FQNNGV. The CDR3 sequence is 16 residues long. V lost 0 bases and J lost 8; bases outside the gene matches: 8. CDR3 sequence: CASSLEGGQGIYEQFF. CDR3 coding DNA: TGTGCCAGCAGCTTAGAGGGGGGACAGGGTATCTATGAGCAGTTCTTC.

This rearrangement joins TRBV7-8 to TRBJ2-3, with 11 bases matching TRBD1. CDR1 is SGHVS and CDR2 is FQNEAQ in the germline V gene. CDR3 length: 15 amino acids. V shed 6 bases, J shed 8 bases, and the junction held 10 bases outside the gene matches. The CDR3 DNA is TGTGCCAGCAGTACCTCCGGGACAGGGGGGGGTACGCAGTATTTT. Its protein product is CASSTSGTGGGTQYF.

This chain uses TRBV4-1 with TRBJ2-1, with D perhaps TRBD1 or TRBD2 (6 bases each). The CDR3 consists of 16 residues. Trimming took off 6 bases at V and 0 bases at J, with 15 bases between the two ends. Germline lookup yields CDR1 MGHRA and CDR2 YSYEKL. CDR3 in DNA: TGCGCCAGCAGTCGGGGGCCGGCGAGCTCCTACAATGAGCAGTTCTTC. This gives the protein CASSRGPASSYNEQFF.

Details on this clone: Other DNA sequences of this sample code for an identical CDR3. The V and J genes are TRBV28 and TRBJ2-7; D is perhaps TRBD1 (5 bases). The V gene's germline CDR1 is MDHEN and CDR2 SYDVKM. With 6 bases removed from V and 4 bases from J, the gap between germline ends came to 7 bases. The CDR3 has 11 amino acids. CDR3 in amino acids: CASSKGYEQYF. The CDR3, as DNA: TGTGCCAGCAGCAAGGGGTACGAGCAGTACTTC.

The rearrangement links TRBV6-6 to TRBJ1-2; D call uncertain. Germline V gene lookup returns CDR1 MNHNY and CDR2 SVGAGI (reference sequence). With 0 bases removed from V and 5 bases from J, the gap between germline ends came to 7 bases. The CDR3 consists of 13 residues. As DNA, the CDR3 is TGTGCCAGCAGTTACTCGGGAGAATATGGCTACACCTTC. Its protein is CASSYSGEYGYTF.

This clone turned up a few times. This specimen includes other DNA sequences encoding the same CDR3. V is TRBV28 and J is TRBJ2-7; unclear D gene. Between the trimmed V and J ends, which lost 4 bases and 2 bases, there was a span of 3 bases. From germline, CDR1 is MDHEN and CDR2 SYDVKM. The CDR3 covers 11 residues. As DNA, the CDR3 is TGTGCCAGCAGTTCCGCCTACGAGCAGTACTTC. Amino acid sequence: CASSSAYEQYF.

There are a few counts of this clone. The sample carries other DNA sequences with the same CDR3. V is TRBV4-1 and J is TRBJ1-6; no definite D call. The germline CDR1 and CDR2 sequences are MGHRA and YSYEKL. V was shortened by 3 bases and J by 4 bases, with 10 bases between the two germline ends. The CDR3 extends over 15 amino acids. The CDR3 reads CASSQGQTYNSPLHF. Here the CDR3 DNA reads TGCGCCAGCAGCCAGGGTCAGACTTATAATTCACCCCTCCACTTT.

As concerns this clone: Other DNA sequences in this specimen translate into the identical CDR3. The CDR3 is CASSLGEAEAFF. DNA for the CDR3: TGTGCCAGCAGCTTAGGGGAGGCTGAAGCTTTCTTT. This chain uses TRBV11-3 with TRBJ1-1; D is uncertain. V lost 1 base and J 6 bases, leaving 6 bases between the germline ends. The V gene's germline CDR1 is SGHNT and CDR2 YENEEA. CDR3 length equals 12 residues.

The chain uses TRBV19 and TRBJ1-6; D might be TRBD1 (6 bases). V gave up 4 bases and J gave up 7 bases, with 14 bases separating them. The CDR3 covers 15 residues. Germline assignment: CDR1 LNHDA and CDR2 SQIVND (reference sequence). Here the CDR3 DNA reads TGTGCCAGTAGTAGCAGGGGCGCGGTGAATTCACCCCTCCACTTT. It yields the protein CASSSRGAVNSPLHF.

The chain couples TRBV7-2 to TRBJ1-5; D call uncertain. Germline CDR1 SGHTA, CDR2 FQGNSA. This CDR3 comprises 16 residues. Trimming pared 0 bases from V and 0 bases from J, leaving 9 bases between. DNA of the CDR3: TGTGCCAGCAGCTTAGCCTCAAAGGGTAGCAATCAGCCCCAGCATTTT. Protein sequence: CASSLASKGSNQPQHF.

The V gene is TRBV6-6, the J gene TRBJ2-7; TRBD2 might be the D (5 bases). Per germline, CDR1 MNHNY and CDR2 SVGAGI (reference sequence). The CDR3 contains 14 residues. The ends were cut back, 2 bases at V and 3 bases at J, with 11 bases in the middle. The CDR3 sequence is CASSYGLRGYEQYF. The CDR3 DNA is TGTGCCAGCAGTTACGGGCTTCGGGGCTACGAGCAGTACTTC.

This chain links TRBV7-2 with TRBJ1-6; D is possibly TRBD1 (5 bases). The CDR3 is 18 residues long. The V and J ends lost 2 bases and 7 bases respectively, with 21 bases between them. CDR1 is SGHTA, CDR2 FQGNSA, per germline. As DNA, the CDR3 is TGTGCCAGCAGCTTACCAGGGAGCTACTCGGAAGGCAATTCACCCCTCCACTTT. It translates to CASSLPGSYSEGNSPLHF.

This clone appeared once. The chain recombines TRBV5-1 with TRBJ2-4, with 7 bases identical to TRBD2. Unmatched junction bases numbered 4, after V lost 0 bases and J lost 7 bases. The germline V gene has CDR1 SGHRS and CDR2 YFSETQ. This CDR3 is 14 amino acids long. The CDR3 coding sequence is TGCGCCAGCAGCTTGGATGGGACTAAGAACATTCAGTACTTC. Its protein is CASSLDGTKNIQYF.

Comment on this clone: The sample contains more than one DNA sequence encoding this CDR3. This chain uses TRBV5-1 with TRBJ1-6, with D tentatively TRBD1 (6 bases). The V gene's germline CDR1 is SGHRS and CDR2 YFSETQ. Trimming left V 4 bases short and J 6 bases short, with 11 bases between. The CDR3 is 14 amino acids. This CDR3 reads CASSPGQANSPLHF. The CDR3 DNA reads as TGCGCCAGCAGCCCGGGACAAGCTAATTCACCCCTCCACTTT. The full variable domain, completed using reference TRBV5-1 and TRBJ1-6, is KAGVTQTPRYLIKTRGQQVTLSCSPISGHRSVSWYQQTPGQGLQFLFEYFSETQRNKGNFPGRFSGRQFSNSRSEMNVSTLELGDSALYLCASSPGQANSPLHFGNGTRLTVT.

The J gene is TRBJ1-4, the V gene TRBV14; no clear D gene. The V gene's germline CDR1 is SGHDN and CDR2 FVKESK. The V and J ends lost 0 bases and 12 bases respectively, with 11 bases between them. The CDR3 sequence is 13 residues long. The CDR3 spells CASSQDLRSELFF. In DNA form, the CDR3 reads TGTGCCAGCAGCCAAGATTTAAGATCAGAACTGTTTTTT.

The chain carries TRBV6-5 and TRBJ2-2; maybe TRBD1 (7 bases). Trimming took off 6 bases at V and 4 bases at J, with 12 bases between the two ends. CDR3 length: 14 residues. Germline CDR1 is MNHEY and CDR2 is SVGAGI. The CDR3 loop is CASSNRGLTGELFF. The CDR3 DNA is TGTGCCAGCAGCAACAGGGGACTCACCGGGGAGCTGTTTTTT.

The rearrangement joins TRBV7-2 to TRBJ2-5; D call uncertain. Trimming took 2 bases from V and 1 from J, leaving 5 bases between them. The germline CDR1 and CDR2 sequences are SGHTA and FQGNSA. This CDR3 is built from 13 residues. CDR3 sequence: CASSLRLQETQYF. The CDR3 DNA sequence: TGTGCCAGCAGCTTACGGCTCCAAGAGACCCAGTACTTC.

The chain employs TRBV5-1 and TRBJ2-5, with D hard to call. The CDR3 runs to 13 residues. V shed 5 bases and J shed 9 bases, with 17 bases lying between them. Germline-derived CDR1 and CDR2 are SGHRS and YFSETQ. The CDR3 DNA reads as TGCGCCAGCAGTTCTCTACCCTTTGAGGCCCAGTACTTC. Translating gives CASSSLPFEAQYF.

This chain uses TRBV10-3 with TRBJ2-7, with 7 bases matching TRBD2. Germline CDR1 reads ENHRY; CDR2 reads SYGVKD. V lost 6 bases to trimming and J lost 5 bases; unmatched junction nucleotides: 10. There are 14 residues in the CDR3. This CDR3 reads CAIRAGLFGHEQYF. The CDR3 DNA follows: TGTGCCATCAGAGCGGGACTATTTGGGCACGAGCAGTACTTC.

The chain employs TRBV6-1 and TRBJ2-7; D possibly corresponds to TRBD2 (6 bases). The germline gives CDR1 MNHNS, CDR2 SASEGT. The germline V and J ends were trimmed by 7 bases and 3 bases, with 13 bases remaining between them. The CDR3 runs to 13 residues. The CDR3 loop is CASTGTPFYEQYF. As DNA, the CDR3 is TGTGCCAGCACCGGGACTCCCTTCTACGAGCAGTACTTC.

The V gene is TRBV27, the J gene TRBJ1-2; TRBD1 is a possible D gene (5 bases). The V end was cut by 6 bases, the J end by 2 bases, with 13 bases between. Germline V lookup: CDR1 MNHEY, CDR2 SMNVEV (reference sequence). CDR3 length: 14 residues. CDR3 bases: TGTGCCAGCAGAAACAGTGACAGAAACTATGGCTACACCTTC. It yields the protein CASRNSDRNYGYTF.

V is TRBV5-5 and J is TRBJ1-3, with D perhaps matching TRBD1 (5 bases). Germline lookup yields CDR1 SGHKS and CDR2 YYEKEE (reference sequence). The CDR3 loop spans 13 amino acids. V gave up 4 bases and J gave up 4 bases, with 9 bases separating them. In DNA form, the CDR3 reads TGTGCCAGCAGCGGGGCCCCGGGAAACACCATATATTTT. Protein product: CASSGAPGNTIYF.

The chain is built from TRBV19 and TRBJ2-7; 9 bases are shared with TRBD2. In germline, CDR1 is LNHDA, CDR2 SQIVND (reference sequence). This CDR3 has 17 residues. V lost 3 bases, J lost 3 bases, and 12 bases stayed unmatched. The CDR3 DNA is TGTGCCAGTAGTATTCGCCCTGTAGCGGGAGCCTTCTACGAGCAGTACTTC. This translates into CASSIRPVAGAFYEQYF. Filled out from reference TRBV19 and TRBJ2-7, the complete variable domain reads DGGITQSPKYLFRKEGQNVTLSCEQNLNHDAMYWYRQDPGQGLRLIYYSQIVNDFQKGDIAEGYSVSREKKESFPLTVTSAQKNPTAFYLCASSIRPVAGAFYEQYFGPGTRLTVT.

This sequence joins TRBV18 and TRBJ1-1; TRBD1 matches at 8 bases. V shed 2 bases, J shed 7 bases, and the junction held 9 bases outside the gene matches. This CDR3 is built from 15 residues. CDR1 is KGHSH, CDR2 LQKENI, per germline. The DNA of the CDR3 is TGTGCCAGCTCACCAACCCGACAGGGGTACGGTGAAGCTTTCTTT. Translation gives CASSPTRQGYGEAFF.

The V and J genes are TRBV7-9 and TRBJ2-4, with D hard to call. Germline CDR1 is SEHNR and CDR2 is FQNEAQ (reference sequence). The CDR3 consists of 19 residues. V was trimmed by 5 bases and J by 3 bases, leaving 26 bases between them. The chain's CDR3 is CASSTPLWTLEVGKNIQYF. The CDR3 DNA is TGTGCCAGCAGCACCCCCCTTTGGACGCTCGAGGTCGGCAAAAACATTCAGTACTTC.

The chain couples TRBV15 to TRBJ2-7; TRBD1 matches 8 bases. The CDR3 length is 15 residues. With 4 bases clipped from V and 3 bases from J, the junction kept 8 bases outside the gene matches. Germline CDR1 LNHNV, CDR2 YYDKDF (reference sequence). CDR3 nucleotides: TGTGCCACCAGCAACCCGGGACAGGCTAACTACGAGCAGTACTTC. This gives the protein CATSNPGQANYEQYF.

This chain links TRBV5-1 with TRBJ2-5; 10 bases line up with TRBD2. Germline V gives CDR1 SGHRS, CDR2 YFSETQ. The CDR3 consists of 17 residues. V gave up 0 bases and J gave up 5 bases; unmatched junction bases: 10. The CDR3 loop reads CASSLGPSGGALETQYF. In DNA, the CDR3 is TGCGCCAGCAGCTTGGGGCCTAGCGGGGGAGCATTGGAGACCCAGTACTTC.

DNA of the CDR3: TGTGCCAGCAGCTTAGAAGGTGCCGTTCAGCCCCAGCATTTT. Translated: CASSLEGAVQPQHF. The rearrangement uses TRBV7-9 and TRBJ1-5, with D unresolved. This CDR3 has 14 residues. Germline assignment: CDR1 SEHNR and CDR2 FQNEAQ (reference sequence). Trimming removed 1 base at V and 6 bases at J, with 10 bases between.

The chain has TRBV2 and TRBJ2-7; a weak D match, TRBD2 (6 bases). Trimming pared 11 bases from V and 5 bases from J, leaving 13 bases between. The CDR3 is 11 residues long. The germline CDR1 and CDR2 sequences are SNHLY and FYNNEI. The CDR3 DNA follows: TGTGCCGGGGGGAGGCCTGACGAGCAGTACTTC. The encoded protein is CAGGRPDEQYF. Together with reference TRBV2 and TRBJ2-7, the CDR3 gives the full variable domain: EPEVTQTPSHQVTQMGQEVILRCVPISNHLYFYWYRQILGQKVEFLVSFYNNEISEKSEIFDDQFSVERPDGSNFTLKIRSTKLEDSAMYFCAGGRPDEQYFGPGTRLTVT.

This clone was observed once. The chain employs TRBV6-5 and TRBJ2-7, with D perhaps TRBD1 (6 bases). Germline CDR1 is MNHEY and CDR2 is SVGAGI. The CDR3 is 15 amino acids. The germline V and J ends were trimmed by 8 bases and 0 bases, with 17 bases remaining between them. The CDR3 region is CASGTTGTRSYEQYF. Here the CDR3 DNA reads TGTGCCAGCGGAACGACCGGGACACGCTCCTACGAGCAGTACTTC.